The sample holds a few counts of the clone carrying this T cell receptor beta chain. Its specificity is not known. CDR1 is MDHEN and CDR2 is SYDVKM in the germline V gene. V lost 2 bases to trimming and J lost 1 base, with 15 bases between them. The CDR3 loop spans 16 amino acids. These data come from a study of CD8 T cells in ankylosing spondylitis. Findings and caveats of the study: There were earlier reports of some motif variants in reactive arthritis synovial fluid and blood. Disease-linked clones displayed a CD8+ phenotype and appeared relatively rarely in peripheral blood. Reportedly, significant enrichment of disease-linked clones occurred in matched ankylosing spondylitis synovial fluid. In ankylosing spondylitis blood, a motif of seven to nine highly homologous TCR beta variants appeared characteristic.

TCRdb ran MiXCR on the 5' RACE reads and lists one entry per CDR3 protein. The repertoire holds fewer than 250,000 distinct CDR3 sequences, with 30% to 40% as singletons. The sample was blood, either unsorted or a sorted T cell fraction (not recorded which). This sequence joins TRBV28 and TRBJ2-7; possible D gene TRBD1, 5 bases. This receptor was identified in a male donor with ankylosing spondylitis or in good health (not recorded which). The CDR3 DNA is TGTGCCAGCAGTTTAGGTCGGTGGGGCAGTTCCTACGAGCAGTACTTC. This translates into CASSLGRWGSSYEQYF. Looking up the rest from reference TRBV28 and TRBJ2-7 gives the full variable domain: DVKVTQSSRYLVKRTGEKVFLECVQDMDHENMFWYRQDPGLGLRLIYFSYDVKMKEKGDIPEGYSVSREKKERFSLILESASTNQTSMYLCASSLGRWGSSYEQYFGPGTRLTVT.